This entry is about one T cell receptor (beta chain). Its antigen is still unknown. This specimen comes from a study of OX40 agonist ivuxolimab in advanced cancers. Produced via immunoSEQ multiplex PCR; TCRdb's table is partial and in-frame only. This sample has approximately 22,000 clones, with 75% to 85% found just once. Study results and limitations: At 0.1 to 3.0 mg/kg, CD4+ and CD8+ blood T cells expanded clonally by week 6.

The receptor's source is an adult with an advanced solid tumor such as melanoma, head and neck, liver or kidney cancer. Material: CD4+ or CD8+ T cells sorted from blood, obtained in a trial of the OX40 agonist ivuxolimab.

CDR3 residues: CASSYRGSGESEQFF. The CDR3 bases are TGTGCCAGCAGTTATAGAGGTTCCGGGGAGTCGGAGCAGTTCTTC. The rearrangement uses TRBV6-5 and TRBJ2-1, with D possibly matching TRBD2 (5 bases). The CDR3 runs to 15 residues. Germline V gene lookup returns CDR1 MNHEY and CDR2 SVGAGI. V was clipped by 3 bases and J by 10 bases, with 19 bases between them.